This T cell receptor beta chain was observed in a study of tumor and adjacent non-tumor tissue in lung cancer. Study overall: Stage I to III disease affected approximately 11 men and roughly 5 women aged roughly 31 to 85. The study's findings and limits: Tumor repertoires had a smaller top 100 clone share than normal lung.

The template was RNA from unsorted bulk tissue. Distant lung tissue was collected more than 3 cm away from the tumor edge. There are 13 residues in the CDR3. The germline V gene encodes CDR1 DFQATT and CDR2 SNEGSKA (reference sequence). Regarding this clonotype: Its antigen remains unidentified. At one end, the junction sequence differs from germline, possibly due to a read error.

TCRbeta libraries were built with three rounds of nested PCR, modified from ARM-PCR. TCRdb used MiXCR to reprocess the multiplex PCR reads, holding one entry per CDR3 protein. This sample has almost 75,000 distinct CDR3 sequences, with less than 75% found just once. Sequencing used distant non-tumor lung tissue. This TCR was sampled from a woman aged 50 to 60 with non-small cell lung cancer. This chain uses TRBV20-1 with TRBJ2-1; D might be TRBD2 (5 bases). DNA for the CDR3: TGCAGTGATAGTCGAGGGAGTTATAATGAGCAGTTGTTC. Translated: CSDSRGSYNEQLF.